The clone carrying this TCR beta chain has just a few counts. Its antigen is still unknown. This sample is drawn from a study of T cell repertoires in cytomegalovirus infection. Study-wide background: Shared public TCR beta signatures pointed to both CMV infection and a matching HLA type. General observations from the study: The ex vivo response was dominated by HLA-C-restricted CMV-specific TCR beta clonotypes. Accumulated public TCR beta family frequency recognized individuals carrying CMV together with the relevant HLA.

TCRdb itself ran the reads through MiXCR, one entry per CDR3 protein. The sample has nearly 450,000 distinct CDR3 sequences, roughly a third seen once; the top ten hold approximately 15%. V was trimmed by 4 bases and J by 2 bases, leaving 11 bases between them. Germline values: CDR1 LNHDA, CDR2 SQIVND (reference sequence). The CDR3 is 14 residues long. Source material: PBMCs. This chain uses TRBV19 with TRBJ1-2; D is possibly TRBD1 (6 bases). This TCR came from a human donor in good health (CMV status not recorded). Some clones in this sample may be carry-over from other donors' samples. The CDR3 sequence is CASSTLDRNYGYTF. CDR3 nucleotides: TGTGCCAGTAGTACCCTCGACAGGAACTATGGCTACACCTTC.